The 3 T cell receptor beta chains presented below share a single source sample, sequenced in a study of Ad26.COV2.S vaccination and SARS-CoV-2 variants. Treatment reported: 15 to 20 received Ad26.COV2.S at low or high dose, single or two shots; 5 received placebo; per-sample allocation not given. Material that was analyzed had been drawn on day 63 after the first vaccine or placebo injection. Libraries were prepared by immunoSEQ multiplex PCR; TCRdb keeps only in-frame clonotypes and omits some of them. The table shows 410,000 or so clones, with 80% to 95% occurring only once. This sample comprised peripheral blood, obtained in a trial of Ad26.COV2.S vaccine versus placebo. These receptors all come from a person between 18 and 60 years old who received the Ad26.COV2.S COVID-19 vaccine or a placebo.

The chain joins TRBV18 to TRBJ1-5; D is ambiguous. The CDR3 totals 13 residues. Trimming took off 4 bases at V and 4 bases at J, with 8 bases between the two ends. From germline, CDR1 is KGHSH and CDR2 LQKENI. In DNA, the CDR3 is TGTGCCAGCTCACTGGGATTGAATCAGCCCCAGCATTTT. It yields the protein CASSLGLNQPQHF.

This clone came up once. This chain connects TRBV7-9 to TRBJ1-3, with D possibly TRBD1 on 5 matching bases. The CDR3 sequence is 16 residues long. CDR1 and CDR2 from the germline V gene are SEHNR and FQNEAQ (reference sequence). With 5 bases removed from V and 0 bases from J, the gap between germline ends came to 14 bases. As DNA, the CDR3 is TGTGCCAGCAGCGAACCGACAGCGAACTCTGGAAACACCATATATTTT. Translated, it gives CASSEPTANSGNTIYF.

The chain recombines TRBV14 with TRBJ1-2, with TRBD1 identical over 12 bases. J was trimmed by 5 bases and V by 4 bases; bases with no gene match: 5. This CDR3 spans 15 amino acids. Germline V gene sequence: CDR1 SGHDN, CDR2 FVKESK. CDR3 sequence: CASSPGQGAIYGYTF. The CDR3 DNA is TGTGCCAGCAGCCCGGGACAGGGGGCGATTTATGGCTACACCTTC.